Each of the 28 T cell receptor beta chains below was sequenced from the same sample in a study of T cell responses to AZD1222 COVID-19 vaccine. Produced via immunoSEQ multiplex PCR; TCRdb's table is partial and in-frame only. The data contain more than 100,000 clones, about 90% of them singletons. Material: peripheral blood, obtained on day 0 of AZD1222 vaccination. These receptors originate from an adult in good health.

The chain links TRBV28 to TRBJ1-5, with 9 bases that match TRBD1. Germline CDR1 MDHEN, CDR2 SYDVKM. V shed 7 bases and J 4 bases; nucleotides not matched to a gene: 8. The CDR3 is 15 amino acids. CDR3 protein: CASKSPGTGNQPQHF. CDR3 coding DNA: TGTGCCAGCAAAAGCCCAGGGACAGGGAATCAGCCCCAGCATTTT.

For this clone: Other DNA sequences in the sample encode the same CDR3. The chain employs TRBV5-1 and TRBJ1-3; maybe TRBD1 (5 bases). CDR1 is SGHRS and CDR2 is YFSETQ in the germline V gene. There are 15 residues in the CDR3. The V end was cut by 4 bases, the J end by 0 bases, with 11 bases between. The CDR3 nucleotides are TGCGCCAGCAGCCCCGACAGCAGCTCTGGAAACACCATATATTTT. As protein: CASSPDSSSGNTIYF.

This chain connects TRBV27 to TRBJ2-7; no firm D call. The CDR3 spans 11 residues. The germline V and J ends were trimmed by 6 bases and 3 bases, with 6 bases remaining between them. Germline CDR1 reads MNHEY; CDR2 reads SMNVEV (reference sequence). The DNA for the CDR3 is TGTGCCAGCAGGAGAAACTACGAGCAGTACTTC. Protein product: CASRRNYEQYF.

This clone was counted between two and nine times. This sequence joins TRBV10-3 and TRBJ2-1; D may be TRBD2 (6 bases). CDR3 size: 17 residues. Trimming removed 3 bases at V and 0 bases at J, with 15 bases between. Germline V gene sequence: CDR1 ENHRY, CDR2 SYGVKD. The CDR3 region is CAISESSGRNSYNEQFF. The DNA of the CDR3 is TGTGCCATCAGTGAATCCAGCGGGCGCAACTCCTACAATGAGCAGTTCTTC.

The genes are TRBV11-3 and TRBJ1-1; a possible D gene is TRBD1 (5 bases). The CDR3 totals 13 residues. Trimming removed 5 bases from V and 5 bases from J, with 12 bases in between. Germline V gene sequence: CDR1 SGHNT, CDR2 YENEEA. The CDR3 DNA reads as TGTGCCAGCAGCCCAGTGGGGGGAACTGAAGCTTTCTTT. It is translated as CASSPVGGTEAFF. Looking up the rest from reference TRBV11-3 and TRBJ1-1 gives the full variable domain: EAGVVQSPRYKIIEKKQPVAFWCNPISGHNTLYWYLQNLGQGPELLIRYENEEAVDDSQLPKDRFSAERLKGVDSTLKIQPAELGDSAVYLCASSPVGGTEAFFGQGTRLTVV.

This chain connects TRBV11-3 to TRBJ2-3; 8 bases are a match to TRBD2. CDR1 and CDR2 (germline): SGHNT, YENEEA. V gave up 3 bases and J gave up 0 bases; unmatched junction bases: 5. The CDR3 runs 16 residues. In DNA, the CDR3 is TGTGCCAGCAGCTTGGGCAGCGGGGGTAGCACAGATACGCAGTATTTT. It is translated as CASSLGSGGSTDTQYF.

This clone showed up just a few times. The same CDR3 arises from other DNA sequences in this sample as well. This chain joins TRBV24-1 and TRBJ2-3; D gene uncertain. With 4 bases removed from V and 5 bases from J, the gap between germline ends came to 6 bases. Germline V gene sequence: CDR1 KGHDR, CDR2 SFDVKD. CDR3 size: 12 residues. The CDR3 region is CATSDEIDTQYF. The DNA of the CDR3 is TGTGCCACCAGTGACGAAATAGATACGCAGTATTTT.

This chain connects TRBV18 to TRBJ2-7; 9 bases line up with TRBD2. The V gene's germline CDR1 is KGHSH and CDR2 LQKENI. V trimming: 0 bases; J trimming: 4 bases; junction bases outside the gene matches: 4. The CDR3 length is 15 residues. The CDR3: CASSPPSGRSYEQYF. In DNA, the CDR3 is TGTGCCAGCTCACCACCAAGCGGGAGGAGTTACGAGCAGTACTTC.

In this sample, this clone turned up once. The gene calls are TRBV14 and TRBJ2-7; no firm D call. The V gene's germline CDR1 is SGHDN and CDR2 FVKESK. Trimming pared 0 bases from V and 3 bases from J, leaving 9 bases between. This CDR3 has 14 amino acids. The CDR3 spells CASSQDLAFYEQYF. The CDR3 DNA reads TGTGCCAGCAGCCAAGATCTTGCGTTCTACGAGCAGTACTTC.

This chain uses TRBV7-2 with TRBJ1-1; D uncertain. CDR1 SGHTA and CDR2 FQGNSA come from the germline V gene. CDR3 length: 15 residues. Trimming left V 1 base short and J 0 bases short, with 9 bases between. The CDR3 DNA reads as TGTGCCAGCAGCTTAGGCCTCGAGTTGAACACTGAAGCTTTCTTT. Protein: CASSLGLELNTEAFF.

The CDR3 loop is CASSRSLRTDTQYF. CDR3 in DNA: TGTGCCAGCAGCCGCAGTCTTCGCACAGATACGCAGTATTTT. V gene TRBV14 combines with J gene TRBJ2-3; D not resolved. Germline-derived CDR1 and CDR2 are SGHDN and FVKESK. The ends were cut back, 4 bases at V and 1 base at J, with 9 bases in the middle. The length of the CDR3 is 14 residues.

The chain carries TRBV19 and TRBJ2-7; unclear D gene. V was pared by 6 bases and J by 0 bases, with 18 bases between. The germline V gene encodes CDR1 LNHDA and CDR2 SQIVND (reference sequence). The CDR3 extends over 16 amino acids. The CDR3 sequence: CASRPDVTSSSYEQYF. The CDR3 DNA is TGTGCCAGTAGGCCGGATGTCACATCGAGCTCCTACGAGCAGTACTTC.

The chain has TRBV7-2 and TRBJ2-7; TRBD1 matches at 7 bases. The CDR3 covers 15 residues. Germline lookup yields CDR1 SGHTA and CDR2 FQGNSA. After removal of 1 base from V and 2 bases from J, the junction contained 5 bases not matched to a gene. The CDR3 bases are TGTGCCAGCAGCTTAGGGGCAGGGGGTACCTACGAGCAGTACTTC. Protein sequence: CASSLGAGGTYEQYF. The variable domain in full, completed from reference TRBV7-2 and TRBJ2-7, reads GAGVSQSPSNKVTEKGKDVELRCDPISGHTALYWYRQSLGQGLEFLIYFQGNSAPDKSGLPSDRFSAERTGGSVSTLTIQRTQQEDSAVYLCASSLGAGGTYEQYFGPGTRLTVT.

The chain links TRBV4-3 to TRBJ1-1; no clear D. Trimming took 0 bases from V and 1 from J, leaving 6 bases between them. This CDR3 has 14 residues. Germline CDR1 is LGHNA and CDR2 is YSLEER. This CDR3 reads CASSQENQNTEAFF. The CDR3, as DNA: TGCGCCAGCAGCCAAGAAAATCAGAACACTGAAGCTTTCTTT.

The J gene is TRBJ2-7, the V gene TRBV5-1, with D maybe TRBD2 (6 bases). This CDR3 region has 14 residues. CDR1 SGHRS and CDR2 YFSETQ come from the germline V gene. V shed 2 bases and J shed 3 bases, with 12 bases lying between them. CDR3 sequence: CASSFGGTFYEQYF. The CDR3 nucleotides are TGCGCCAGCAGCTTCGGGGGAACATTCTACGAGCAGTACTTC.

The chain recombines TRBV6-2 or TRBV6-3 with TRBJ1-5; no clear D gene. The germline V gene encodes CDR1 MNHEY and CDR2 SVGEGT. V was pared by 2 bases and J by 5 bases, with 19 bases between. CDR3 length: 17 amino acids. CDR3 loop: CASSYQTGRAVDQPQHF. The CDR3 DNA reads TGTGCCAGCAGTTACCAGACCGGGAGGGCCGTTGATCAGCCCCAGCATTTT.

This rearrangement joins TRBV6-5 to TRBJ1-4; 8 nucleotides match TRBD1. V trimming: 5 bases; J trimming: 4 bases; junction bases outside the gene matches: 3. Germline V gene sequence: CDR1 MNHEY, CDR2 SVGAGI. This CDR3 has 14 amino acids. CDR3 loop: CASSLQGGNEKLFF. For the CDR3, the DNA is TGTGCCAGCAGTCTACAGGGGGGTAATGAAAAACTGTTTTTT.

This rearrangement joins TRBV7-9 to TRBJ2-3, with TRBD2 matching over 10 bases. This CDR3 is built from 16 residues. Germline lookup yields CDR1 SEHNR and CDR2 FQNEAQ (reference sequence). V dropped 2 bases and J dropped 4; count of bases not matched to a gene: 6. CDR3 sequence (DNA): TGTGCCAGCAGCTTAATAAGCGGGGGGGCCCCAGATACGCAGTATTTT. It codes for CASSLISGGAPDTQYF.

DNA of the CDR3: TGTGCCAGCAGCTTAGCGGGGACAGCAATCTATGGCTACACCTTC. Amino acids: CASSLAGTAIYGYTF. The J gene is TRBJ1-2, the V gene TRBV7-2, with TRBD1 identical over 7 bases. This CDR3 region has 15 residues. The germline V gene encodes CDR1 SGHTA and CDR2 FQGNSA. The ends lost 0 bases at V and 4 bases at J; junction bases unmatched: 5.

The V call is TRBV7-3, the J call TRBJ2-7; weak D call: TRBD2 (5 bases). The V gene's germline CDR1 is SGHTA and CDR2 FQGTGA. V was cut by 2 bases and J by 6 bases, with 14 bases left in between. The CDR3 sequence is 14 residues long. The CDR3 loop reads CASSLFEGSSEQYF. The CDR3 DNA sequence: TGTGCCAGCAGCTTATTTGAGGGATCGAGCGAGCAGTACTTC.

The chain carries TRBV10-3 and TRBJ1-1; D is ambiguous. Germline V gene sequence: CDR1 ENHRY, CDR2 SYGVKD. The CDR3 totals 12 residues. Trimming stripped 3 bases from V and 6 bases from J, with 8 bases between. The CDR3 DNA reads TGTGCCATCAGTGAAGGGATGGCTGAAGCTTTCTTT. This translates into CAISEGMAEAFF.

This chain uses TRBV3-1 (or the pseudogene TRBV3-2) with TRBJ1-4, with D possibly matching TRBD1 (6 bases). Germline loops: CDR1 LGHDT, CDR2 YNNKEL (reference sequence). V shed 0 bases and J shed 12 bases, with 11 bases lying between them. This CDR3 is 13 amino acids long. The CDR3 coding sequence is TGTGCCAGCAGCCAAGATGGTAGGGGGGAACTGTTTTTT. It translates to CASSQDGRGELFF.

V usage is TRBV24-1 and J usage is TRBJ2-1; a weak D match, TRBD1 (6 bases). Germline assignment: CDR1 KGHDR and CDR2 SFDVKD. The CDR3 totals 14 residues. V was cut by 3 bases and J by 7 bases, with 12 bases left in between. CDR3 DNA sequence: TGTGCCACCAGTGATCATTCCAGGGGAAATGAGCAGTTCTTC. It is translated as CATSDHSRGNEQFF.

The chain has TRBV2 and TRBJ1-2; D gene ambiguous. V lost 6 bases and J 8 bases, leaving 7 bases between the germline ends. This CDR3 is 10 amino acids long. Looked up from germline, CDR1 is SNHLY and CDR2 is FYNNEI. CDR3 coding DNA: TGTGCCAGCAGCTCGGGCGGCTACACCTTC. It is translated as CASSSGGYTF.

V gene TRBV27 combines with J gene TRBJ1-5; D not certain. This CDR3 contains 14 residues. V gave up 3 bases and J gave up 5 bases, with 11 bases separating them. Germline V lookup: CDR1 MNHEY, CDR2 SMNVEV (reference sequence). Here the CDR3 reads CASSFRLPDQPQHF. For the CDR3, the DNA is TGTGCCAGCAGTTTCAGGCTCCCCGATCAGCCCCAGCATTTT.

The gene calls are TRBV2 and TRBJ2-7; D is perhaps TRBD1 (7 bases). CDR1 and CDR2 from the germline V gene are SNHLY and FYNNEI. The CDR3 runs 14 residues. V lost 4 bases and J lost 4, with 14 bases in between. The CDR3 loop is CASSVGQGGYEQYF. The CDR3 nucleotides read TGTGCCAGCAGTGTTGGCCAGGGGGGTTACGAGCAGTACTTC.

V is TRBV19 and J is TRBJ2-1; 9 bases are a match to TRBD1. This CDR3 has 24 residues. CDR1 is LNHDA and CDR2 is SQIVND in the germline V gene (reference sequence). Trimming removed 6 bases from V and 8 bases from J; junction bases left unmatched: 38. Here the CDR3 reads CASSRNPGQGRGKDLAVPRDEQFF. Written as DNA, the CDR3 is TGTGCCAGTAGCCGGAATCCGGGACAGGGACGGGGTAAGGACCTAGCGGTCCCGAGGGATGAGCAGTTCTTC.

This clone was recorded once. This rearrangement joins TRBV12-1 to TRBJ1-4. TRBV12-1 is termed a pseudogene. CDR3 length: 14 amino acids. The CDR3 here is CASSFGVPSEKLFF. The CDR3 DNA follows: TGTGCCAGCAGCTTTGGGGTCCCTAGTGAAAAACTGTTTTTT.